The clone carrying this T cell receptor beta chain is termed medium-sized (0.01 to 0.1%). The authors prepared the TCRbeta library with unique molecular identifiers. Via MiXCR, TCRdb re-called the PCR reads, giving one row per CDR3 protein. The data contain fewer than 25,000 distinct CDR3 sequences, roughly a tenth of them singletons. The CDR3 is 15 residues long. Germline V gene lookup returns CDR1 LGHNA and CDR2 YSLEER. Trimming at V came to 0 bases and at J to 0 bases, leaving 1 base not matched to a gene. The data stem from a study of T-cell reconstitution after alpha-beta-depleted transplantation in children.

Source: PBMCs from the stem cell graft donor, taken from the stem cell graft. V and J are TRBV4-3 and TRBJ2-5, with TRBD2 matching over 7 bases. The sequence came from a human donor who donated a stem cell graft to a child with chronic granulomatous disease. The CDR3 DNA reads TGCGCCAGCAGCCAAGAGCGGGGGTACCAAGAGACCCAGTACTTC. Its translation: CASSQERGYQETQYF.